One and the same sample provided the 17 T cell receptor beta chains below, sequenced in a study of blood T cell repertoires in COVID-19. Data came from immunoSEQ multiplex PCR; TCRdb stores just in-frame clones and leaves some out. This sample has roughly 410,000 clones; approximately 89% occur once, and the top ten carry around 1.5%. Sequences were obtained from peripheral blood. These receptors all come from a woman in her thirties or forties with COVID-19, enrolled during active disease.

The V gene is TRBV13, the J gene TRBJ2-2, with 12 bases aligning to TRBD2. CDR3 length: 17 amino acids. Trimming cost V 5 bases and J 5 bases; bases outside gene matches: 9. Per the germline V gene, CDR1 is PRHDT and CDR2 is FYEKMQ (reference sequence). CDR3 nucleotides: TGTGCCAGCAGCCCCGGACTAGCGGGATGGGTTACCGGGGAGCTGTTTTTT. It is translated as CASSPGLAGWVTGELFF. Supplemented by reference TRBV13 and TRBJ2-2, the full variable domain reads AAGVIQSPRHLIKEKRETATLKCYPIPRHDTVYWYQQGPGQDPQFLISFYEKMQSDKGSIPDRFSAQQFSDYHSELNMSSLELGDSALYFCASSPGLAGWVTGELFFGEGSRLTVL.

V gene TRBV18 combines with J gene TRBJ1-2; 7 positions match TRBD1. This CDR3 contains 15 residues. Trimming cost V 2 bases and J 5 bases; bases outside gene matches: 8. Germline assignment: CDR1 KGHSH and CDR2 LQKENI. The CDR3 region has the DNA TGTGCCAGCTCACCAGAAGGGGGCATGGGGTATGGCTACACCTTC. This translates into CASSPEGGMGYGYTF.

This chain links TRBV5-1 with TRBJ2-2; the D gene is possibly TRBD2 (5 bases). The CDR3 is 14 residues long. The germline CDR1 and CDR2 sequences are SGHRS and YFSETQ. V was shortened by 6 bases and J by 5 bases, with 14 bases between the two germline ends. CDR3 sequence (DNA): TGCGCCAGCATCTTTGGTTCGGGAACCGGGGAGCTGTTTTTT. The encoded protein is CASIFGSGTGELFF.

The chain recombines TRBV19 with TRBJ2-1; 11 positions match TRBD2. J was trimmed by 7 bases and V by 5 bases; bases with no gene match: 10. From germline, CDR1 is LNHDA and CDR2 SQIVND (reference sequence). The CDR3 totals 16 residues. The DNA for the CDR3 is TGTGCCAGTAGTCTGCTAGCGGGGGGCGGAAATAATGAGCAGTTCTTC. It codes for CASSLLAGGGNNEQFF.

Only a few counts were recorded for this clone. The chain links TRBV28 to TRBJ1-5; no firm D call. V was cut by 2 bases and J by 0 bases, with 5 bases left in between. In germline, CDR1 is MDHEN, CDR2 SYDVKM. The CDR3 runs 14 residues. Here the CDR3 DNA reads TGTGCCAGCAGTTTAGAGCATAGCAATCAGCCCCAGCATTTT. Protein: CASSLEHSNQPQHF. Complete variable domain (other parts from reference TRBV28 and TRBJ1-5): DVKVTQSSRYLVKRTGEKVFLECVQDMDHENMFWYRQDPGLGLRLIYFSYDVKMKEKGDIPEGYSVSREKKERFSLILESASTNQTSMYLCASSLEHSNQPQHFGDGTRLSIL.

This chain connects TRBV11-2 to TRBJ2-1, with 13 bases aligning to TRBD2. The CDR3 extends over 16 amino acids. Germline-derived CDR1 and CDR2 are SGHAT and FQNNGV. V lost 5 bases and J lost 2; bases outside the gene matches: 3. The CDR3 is CASSRTSGGPYNEQFF. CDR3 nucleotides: TGTGCCAGCAGCAGGACTAGCGGGGGACCCTACAATGAGCAGTTCTTC.

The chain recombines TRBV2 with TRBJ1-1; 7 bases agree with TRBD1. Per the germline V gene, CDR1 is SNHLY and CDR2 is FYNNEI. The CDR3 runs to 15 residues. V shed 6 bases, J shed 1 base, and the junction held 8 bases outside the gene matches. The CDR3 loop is CASRTTGMGNTEAFF. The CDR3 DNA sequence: TGTGCCAGCAGGACGACAGGGATGGGGAACACTGAAGCTTTCTTT. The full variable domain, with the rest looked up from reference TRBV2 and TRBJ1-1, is EPEVTQTPSHQVTQMGQEVILRCVPISNHLYFYWYRQILGQKVEFLVSFYNNEISEKSEIFDDQFSVERPDGSNFTLKIRSTKLEDSAMYFCASRTTGMGNTEAFFGQGTRLTVV.

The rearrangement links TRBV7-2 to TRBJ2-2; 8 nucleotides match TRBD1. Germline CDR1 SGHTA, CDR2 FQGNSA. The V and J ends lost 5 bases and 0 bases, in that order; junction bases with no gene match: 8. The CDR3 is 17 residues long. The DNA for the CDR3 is TGTGCCAGCAGCGTTTCCGGGACAGGCGCGAACACCGGGGAGCTGTTTTTT. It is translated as CASSVSGTGANTGELFF.

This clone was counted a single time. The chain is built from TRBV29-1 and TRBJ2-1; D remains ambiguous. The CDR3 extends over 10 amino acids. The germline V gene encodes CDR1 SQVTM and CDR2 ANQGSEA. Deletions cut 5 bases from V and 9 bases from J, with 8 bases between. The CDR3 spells CSVTYFEQFF. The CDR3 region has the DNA TGCAGCGTTACTTATTTTGAGCAGTTCTTC.

Here the CDR3 reads CASSSGQGFPYEQYF. The CDR3 coding sequence is TGTGCCAGCAGTTCGGGACAGGGGTTTCCCTACGAGCAGTACTTC. This chain joins TRBV6-5 and TRBJ2-7, with 10 nucleotides matching TRBD1. There are 15 residues in the CDR3. Germline V gives CDR1 MNHEY, CDR2 SVGAGI. The V and J ends lost 4 bases and 2 bases, in that order; junction bases with no gene match: 5.

Written as DNA, the CDR3 is TGCGCCAGCAGCCAAACCCCAAAGACAGGGGGTAATGAGCAGTTCTTC. Its protein is CASSQTPKTGGNEQFF. The rearrangement uses TRBV4-3 and TRBJ2-1, with 9 positions matching TRBD1. Germline V gene data show CDR1 as LGHNA and CDR2 as YSLEER. V lost 2 bases, J lost 7 bases, and 9 bases stayed unmatched. The CDR3 has 16 residues.

The CDR3 protein is CASGGSETQYF. The DNA for the CDR3 is TGTGCCAGCGGAGGGTCGGAGACCCAGTACTTC. The V call is TRBV21-1, the J call TRBJ2-5; the DNA was not compared with TRBD2, the D call given in the table. TRBV21-1 is a known pseudogene. The CDR3 covers 11 residues.

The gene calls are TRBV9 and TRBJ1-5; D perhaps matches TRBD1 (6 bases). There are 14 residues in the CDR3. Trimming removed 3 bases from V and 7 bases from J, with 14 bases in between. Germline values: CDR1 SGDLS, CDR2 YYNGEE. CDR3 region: CASSEGRGQQPQHF. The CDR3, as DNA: TGTGCCAGCAGCGAGGGGAGGGGACAACAGCCCCAGCATTTT.

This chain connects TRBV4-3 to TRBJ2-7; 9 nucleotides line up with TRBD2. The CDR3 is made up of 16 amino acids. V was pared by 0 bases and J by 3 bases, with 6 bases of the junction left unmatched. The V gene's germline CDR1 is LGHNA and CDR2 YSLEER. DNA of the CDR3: TGCGCCAGCAGCCAAGATTTAGCGGGAGCACTCTACGAGCAGTACTTC. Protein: CASSQDLAGALYEQYF.

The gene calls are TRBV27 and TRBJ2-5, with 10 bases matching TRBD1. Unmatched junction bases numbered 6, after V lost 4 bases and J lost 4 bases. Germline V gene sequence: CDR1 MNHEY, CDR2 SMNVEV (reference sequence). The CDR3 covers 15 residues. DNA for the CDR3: TGTGCCAGCAGTTCGCACAGGACAGGGGGAGAGACCCAGTACTTC. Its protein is CASSSHRTGGETQYF.

The CDR3 reads CASSLAQRKQETQYF. The CDR3, as DNA: TGTGCCAGCAGCTTGGCGCAGCGAAAACAAGAGACCCAGTACTTC. This rearrangement joins TRBV5-4 to TRBJ2-5; D not certain. Germline values: CDR1 SGHNT, CDR2 YYREEE (reference sequence). CDR3 length equals 15 residues. V lost 0 bases and J lost 2, with 11 bases in between.

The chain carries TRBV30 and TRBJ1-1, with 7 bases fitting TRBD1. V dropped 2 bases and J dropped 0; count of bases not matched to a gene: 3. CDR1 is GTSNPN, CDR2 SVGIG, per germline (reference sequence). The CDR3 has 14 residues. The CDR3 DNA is TGTGCCTGGAGTCCGGGACAGCTGAACACTGAAGCTTTCTTT. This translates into CAWSPGQLNTEAFF.